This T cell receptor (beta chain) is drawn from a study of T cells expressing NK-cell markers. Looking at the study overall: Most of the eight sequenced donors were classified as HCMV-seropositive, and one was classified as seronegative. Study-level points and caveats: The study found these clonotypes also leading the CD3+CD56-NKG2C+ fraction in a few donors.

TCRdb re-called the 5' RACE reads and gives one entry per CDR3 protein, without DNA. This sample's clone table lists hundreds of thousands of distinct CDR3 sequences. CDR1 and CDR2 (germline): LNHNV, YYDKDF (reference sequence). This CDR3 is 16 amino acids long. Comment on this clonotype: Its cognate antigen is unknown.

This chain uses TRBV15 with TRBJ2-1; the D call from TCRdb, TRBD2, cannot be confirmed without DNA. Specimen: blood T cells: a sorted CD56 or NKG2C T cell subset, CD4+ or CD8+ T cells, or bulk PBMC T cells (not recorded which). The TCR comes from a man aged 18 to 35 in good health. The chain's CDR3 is CATSRERTSGVNEQFF.